This entry lists 25 T cell receptor beta chains sequenced from one sample in a study of shared clonotypes between healthy human individuals. Measured with immunoSEQ multiplex PCR; TCRdb has only the in-frame clones, and not every one. The top ten hold under 0.65% of the sample, which has over 850,000 clones, 75% to 80% seen once. Material: memory CD4+ T cells from PBMCs. The subset is: CD45RA-negative fraction. Source of these receptors: a man between 18 and 35 years old in good health. Some clones in this sample may be carry-over from other donors' samples.

This clone appeared many times. The chain links TRBV18 to TRBJ2-3, with 7 bases that match TRBD1. The CDR3 is made up of 16 amino acids. CDR1 and CDR2 from the germline V gene are KGHSH and LQKENI. The trim removed 4 bases at V and 0 bases at J, leaving 7 bases unmatched. The CDR3 sequence: CASSHPGQTSTDTQYF. CDR3 nucleotide sequence: TGTGCCAGCTCACACCCGGGACAGACTAGCACAGATACGCAGTATTTT.

This CDR3 is CASSLGPSGRLGDTQYF. In nucleotides, the CDR3 is TGTGCCAGCAGCTTGGGGCCTTCCGGGAGGTTGGGAGATACGCAGTATTTT. The V and J genes are TRBV5-6 and TRBJ2-3, with TRBD2 identical over 7 bases. CDR1 is SGHDT, CDR2 YYEEEE, per germline. The CDR3 sequence is 17 residues long. V lost 0 bases and J lost 5; bases outside the gene matches: 12.

This clone has a handful of counts. This sequence joins TRBV7-2 and TRBJ1-1, with no clear D. Per germline, CDR1 SGHTA and CDR2 FQGNSA. The CDR3 consists of 9 residues. The ends were cut back, 1 base at V and 11 bases at J, with 2 bases in the middle. CDR3 sequence reads: CASSLEAFF. CDR3 DNA sequence: TGTGCCAGCAGCTTAGAGGCTTTCTTT.

In its sample, this clone was seen once. The chain is built from TRBV6-6 and TRBJ2-1, with 10 positions matching TRBD2. This CDR3 has 15 residues. V was clipped by 2 bases and J by 5 bases; unmatched bases: 3. Germline V gene lookup returns CDR1 MNHNY and CDR2 SVGAGI (reference sequence). The CDR3 DNA follows: TGTGCCAGCAGTTACGAGCGGGAGGGAGACAATGAGCAGTTCTTC. It encodes CASSYEREGDNEQFF.

Comments on this clone: Given a much more abundant clone one base away, this may be a read error. The chain combines TRBV7-3 with TRBJ1-5, with 9 bases identical to TRBD1. The V and J ends lost 4 bases and 5 bases, in that order; junction bases with no gene match: 0. Germline V gene sequence: CDR1 SGHTA, CDR2 FQGTGA. The CDR3 covers 13 residues. The CDR3 DNA follows: TGTGCCAGCAGCTGGGACAGGGATCAGCCCCAGCATTTT. Translation gives CASSWDRDQPQHF.

The chain is built from TRBV7-9 and TRBJ2-1; 7 bases agree with TRBD2. The CDR3 loop spans 15 amino acids. Trimming took 4 bases from V and 6 from J; bases not matched to a gene: 9. Germline values: CDR1 SEHNR, CDR2 FQNEAQ (reference sequence). CDR3 loop: CASSSPSGRPNEQFF. The CDR3 DNA sequence: TGTGCCAGCAGCTCCCCTAGCGGTCGACCCAATGAGCAGTTCTTC.

V gene TRBV10-3 combines with J gene TRBJ1-5, with no clear D. CDR1 is ENHRY, CDR2 SYGVKD, per germline. Trimming cost V 4 bases and J 3 bases, with 4 bases left between them. This CDR3 region has 12 residues. The CDR3 loop is CAISVDNQPQHF. Written as DNA, the CDR3 is TGTGCCATCAGTGTAGACAATCAGCCCCAGCATTTT.

V gene TRBV6-5 combines with J gene TRBJ2-7, with D possibly matching TRBD1 (6 bases). The length of the CDR3 is 11 residues. The germline V and J ends were trimmed by 7 bases and 6 bases, with 10 bases remaining between them. The germline V gene encodes CDR1 MNHEY and CDR2 SVGAGI. CDR3 DNA sequence: TGTGCCAGCAACCAGGGGAGCGAGCAGTACTTC. Translating gives CASNQGSEQYF.

In DNA, the CDR3 is TGTGCCAGCAGAGTTAAGACAGGGAGCTCCTACGAGCAGTACTTC. Translating gives CASRVKTGSSYEQYF. V and J are TRBV27 and TRBJ2-7; the match to TRBD1 covers 7 bases. CDR3 size: 15 residues. CDR1 is MNHEY, CDR2 SMNVEV, per germline (reference sequence). The trim removed 6 bases at V and 0 bases at J, leaving 8 bases unmatched.

The J gene is TRBJ1-5, the V gene TRBV6-6; D unclear. CDR3 length: 13 amino acids. CDR1 is MNHNY and CDR2 is SVGAGI in the germline V gene (reference sequence). V was cut by 0 bases and J by 5 bases, with 5 bases left in between. This chain's CDR3 is CASSYSGDQPQHF. The CDR3 region has the DNA TGTGCCAGCAGTTACTCTGGCGATCAGCCCCAGCATTTT.

The chain joins TRBV6-5 to TRBJ2-2, with 7 nucleotides matching TRBD2. CDR1 is MNHEY and CDR2 is SVGAGI in the germline V gene. The CDR3 loop spans 15 amino acids. Trimming at V came to 6 bases and at J to 5 bases, leaving 9 bases not matched to a gene. DNA of the CDR3: TGTGCCAGCAGCTATGGACTAGGAGGGACCGGGGAGCTGTTTTTT. Translation gives CASSYGLGGTGELFF.

This clone was recorded a few times. The gene calls are TRBV11-2 and TRBJ2-3, with D perhaps assigned TRBD1 or TRBD2 (5 bases each). The germline CDR1 and CDR2 sequences are SGHAT and FQNNGV. V lost 4 bases to trimming and J lost 6 bases, with 20 bases between them. The CDR3 extends over 16 amino acids. In nucleotides, the CDR3 is TGTGCCAGCAGCTCCGGAACGGGACGGAGCCAGGATACGCAGTATTTT. Residues: CASSSGTGRSQDTQYF.

The chain carries TRBV19 and TRBJ1-2; TRBD1 matches at 7 bases. Germline loops: CDR1 LNHDA, CDR2 SQIVND (reference sequence). The CDR3 contains 12 residues. J was trimmed by 7 bases and V by 6 bases; bases with no gene match: 5. CDR3 region: CASSDREIGYTF. The CDR3 DNA is TGTGCCAGTAGCGACAGGGAAATTGGCTACACCTTC.

The chain uses TRBV28 and TRBJ1-2; TRBD1 matches 9 bases. V was pared by 5 bases and J by 4 bases, with 14 bases of the junction left unmatched. Germline values: CDR1 MDHEN, CDR2 SYDVKM. This CDR3 comprises 17 residues. DNA for the CDR3: TGTGCCAGCAGTATACCTACGATGGGACAGGGAATCTATGGCTACACCTTC. Residues: CASSIPTMGQGIYGYTF.

With regard to this clone: This CDR3 is also generated by other DNA sequences in the sample. The chain recombines TRBV7-3 with TRBJ2-2, with D possibly matching TRBD1 (5 bases). The CDR3 loop spans 13 amino acids. The V gene lost 4 bases and the J gene lost 6 bases, with 9 bases spanning the gap. Germline V gives CDR1 SGHTA, CDR2 FQGTGA. DNA for the CDR3: TGTGCCAGCAGCTCCCAAGGGGCCGGGGAGCTGTTTTTT. The encoded protein is CASSSQGAGELFF.

This clone was found a few times. J is TRBJ2-7 and V is TRBV5-8; D is ambiguous. The germline CDR1 and CDR2 sequences are SGHTS and YDEGEE. Trimming cost V 4 bases and J 0 bases, with 20 bases left between them. The CDR3 contains 17 residues. The CDR3 sequence: CASSETSSRSLSYEQYF. As DNA, the CDR3 is TGTGCCAGCAGCGAGACCAGTAGCCGGAGCCTCTCCTACGAGCAGTACTTC.

The DNA for the CDR3 is TGTGCCAGCAGTCGGACTAGCGGGAGAATAAATACGCAGTATTTT. It specifies CASSRTSGRINTQYF. The chain is built from TRBV7-2 and TRBJ2-3; 13 nucleotides align to TRBD2. Germline V gives CDR1 SGHTA, CDR2 FQGNSA. The junction had 7 bases not matched to a gene; V was cut back by 6 bases and J by 7 bases. This CDR3 is 15 amino acids long.

This sequence joins TRBV5-1 and TRBJ1-2; D call uncertain. The germline CDR1 and CDR2 sequences are SGHRS and YFSETQ. Trimming stripped 2 bases from V and 6 bases from J, with 8 bases between. The CDR3 is 12 residues long. The CDR3 DNA sequence: TGCGCCAGCAGCTTAGCAGCAGATGGCTACACCTTC. Translated: CASSLAADGYTF.

The rearrangement uses TRBV7-9 and TRBJ1-1; D is unresolved. The CDR3 runs to 14 residues. Germline values: CDR1 SEHNR, CDR2 FQNEAQ (reference sequence). Trimming cost V 6 bases and J 0 bases, with 11 bases left between them. Here the CDR3 reads CASRPPSVNTEAFF. CDR3 nucleotides: TGTGCCAGCAGACCACCCAGCGTGAACACTGAAGCTTTCTTT.

The genes are TRBV11-2 and TRBJ2-3; 10 bases fit TRBD1. The CDR3 loop spans 16 amino acids. Trimming removed 5 bases from V and 2 bases from J; junction bases left unmatched: 7. Germline assignment: CDR1 SGHAT and CDR2 FQNNGV. CDR3 in amino acids: CASSPRDRGTTDTQYF. The CDR3 coding sequence is TGTGCCAGCAGCCCCAGGGACAGGGGTACCACAGATACGCAGTATTTT.

V and J are TRBV18 and TRBJ2-7, with 9 positions matching TRBD1. Germline values: CDR1 KGHSH, CDR2 LQKENI. There are 15 residues in the CDR3. Germline trimming cut 6 bases from V and 2 bases from J; bases unmatched to any gene: 8. CDR3 sequence reads: CASSEGQGGPYEQYF. The CDR3 coding sequence is TGTGCCAGCTCGGAGGGACAGGGTGGACCCTACGAGCAGTACTTC.

The V and J genes are TRBV7-2 and TRBJ1-5, with D perhaps matching TRBD1 (5 bases). Trimming removed 5 bases at V and 5 bases at J, with 13 bases between. Germline CDR1 and CDR2: SGHTA and FQGNSA. The length of the CDR3 is 14 residues. In DNA, the CDR3 is TGTGCCAGCAGCCCCGACAGCCAGTATCAGCCCCAGCATTTT. As protein: CASSPDSQYQPQHF.

This clone appeared a few times. The rearrangement joins TRBV4-1 to TRBJ1-1, with D unresolved. CDR3 size: 14 residues. The V and J ends lost 1 base and 1 base respectively, with 7 bases between them. Germline V gene sequence: CDR1 MGHRA, CDR2 YSYEKL. The CDR3 loop reads CASSQGRRNTEAFF. Written as DNA, the CDR3 is TGCGCCAGCAGCCAAGGGCGTCGGAACACTGAAGCTTTCTTT.

This clone was observed a few times. The V gene is TRBV18, the J gene TRBJ2-1; 15 bases map to TRBD2. The CDR3 covers 17 residues. The ends lost 3 bases at V and 2 bases at J; junction bases unmatched: 2. CDR1 and CDR2 from the germline V gene are KGHSH and LQKENI. CDR3 nucleotide sequence: TGTGCCAGCTCACCTGGGACTAGCGGGGGGCCCTACAATGAGCAGTTCTTC. Its protein is CASSPGTSGGPYNEQFF.

This chain connects TRBV20-1 to TRBJ1-1; possibly TRBD1 for D (5 bases). V dropped 1 base and J dropped 13 bases, with 13 bases sitting between them. The CDR3 covers 11 residues. Germline-derived CDR1 and CDR2 are DFQATT and SNEGSKA (reference sequence). Written as DNA, the CDR3 is TGCAGTGCTAGAGGGGGGGACGGCCGTTTCTTT. This translates into CSARGGDGRFF.